This TCR beta chain emerged from a study of blood T cell repertoires in COVID-19. Study summary: Sources were T cells, B-cell-depleted T cells, or PBMCs; the material itself was cDNA or gDNA.

Method: immunoSEQ multiplex PCR; TCRdb's copy keeps in-frame clones and lacks some. The sample lists about 110,000 clones, 65% to 80% occurring once. This CDR3 spans 12 amino acids. The germline V gene encodes CDR1 SQVTM and CDR2 ANQGSEA. Trimming removed 1 base from V and 10 bases from J, with 13 bases in between. V gene TRBV29-1 combines with J gene TRBJ1-2, with unresolved D. This sequence was found in a woman between 55 and 75 years old with acute or convalescent COVID-19. The sequenced sample was peripheral blood. The chain's CDR3 is CSVEALSRLYTF. DNA of the CDR3: TGCAGCGTTGAAGCCCTGTCCAGACTCTACACCTTC.